The 25 T cell receptor beta chains reported below all come from one sample, sequenced in a study of OX40 agonist ivuxolimab in advanced cancers. Profiling relied on immunoSEQ multiplex PCR, and the TCRdb table lists in-frame clones only, not all of them. Of roughly 40,000 clones listed, approximately 83% are singletons. Specimen: CD4+ or CD8+ T cells sorted from blood, collected in a trial of the OX40 agonist ivuxolimab. All receptors derive from an adult with an advanced solid tumor such as melanoma, head and neck, liver or kidney cancer.

The chain joins TRBV4-1 to TRBJ1-1; D unresolved. CDR3 length: 15 residues. Germline CDR1 reads MGHRA; CDR2 reads YSYEKL. Trimming cost V 0 bases and J 3 bases, with 11 bases left between them. The CDR3 reads CASSQDRRTDTEAFF. The CDR3 bases are TGCGCCAGCAGCCAAGACAGGCGAACGGACACTGAAGCTTTCTTT.

This clone was recorded once. This chain links TRBV5-6 with TRBJ2-7; D gene ambiguous. With 0 bases removed from V and 3 bases from J, the gap between germline ends came to 19 bases. The CDR3 contains 17 residues. CDR1 is SGHDT, CDR2 YYEEEE, per germline. The CDR3 DNA reads as TGTGCCAGCAGCTTGGGTGGGCCCCCCGTCCGTTACTACGAGCAGTACTTC. This codes for CASSLGGPPVRYYEQYF.

In this sample, this clone turned up once. The gene calls are TRBV5-1 and TRBJ2-7, with TRBD1 matching over 9 bases. Losses at the gene ends were 4 bases for V and 5 bases for J; bases not matched to a gene: 7. The CDR3 sequence is 14 residues long. Germline V gene data show CDR1 as SGHRS and CDR2 as YFSETQ. The CDR3 loop reads CASSLGTGIDEQYF. Written as DNA, the CDR3 is TGCGCCAGCAGCCTCGGGACAGGGATCGACGAGCAGTACTTC.

This chain uses TRBV5-4 with TRBJ2-3, with TRBD1 matching 9 bases. Germline-derived CDR1 and CDR2 are SGHNT and YYREEE (reference sequence). This CDR3 spans 14 amino acids. J gave up 1 base and V 4 bases, and 1 base lay outside the gene matches. The CDR3 loop is CASSTGGGTDTQYF. CDR3 DNA sequence: TGTGCCAGCAGCACAGGGGGCGGCACAGATACGCAGTATTTT. Drawing the rest from reference TRBV5-4 and TRBJ2-3, the complete variable domain is ETGVTQSPTHLIKTRGQQVTLRCSSQSGHNTVSWYQQALGQGPQFIFQYYREEENGRGNFPPRFSGLQFPNYSSELNVNALELDDSALYLCASSTGGGTDTQYFGPGTRLTVL.

Only a few counts were recorded for this clone. The chain links TRBV5-1 to TRBJ2-2; no reliable D call. V lost 0 bases to trimming and J lost 3 bases, with 9 bases between them. This CDR3 region has 15 residues. CDR1 and CDR2 (germline): SGHRS, YFSETQ. The CDR3 bases are TGCGCCAGCAGCTTGGCCGGACGGGACACCGGGGAGCTGTTTTTT. Translated: CASSLAGRDTGELFF. Complete variable domain (other parts from reference TRBV5-1 and TRBJ2-2): KAGVTQTPRYLIKTRGQQVTLSCSPISGHRSVSWYQQTPGQGLQFLFEYFSETQRNKGNFPGRFSGRQFSNSRSEMNVSTLELGDSALYLCASSLAGRDTGELFFGEGSRLTVL.

The chain employs TRBV9 and TRBJ2-1; perhaps TRBD2 as D (7 bases). The CDR3 has 17 amino acids. The V end was cut by 4 bases, the J end by 4 bases, with 21 bases between. In germline, CDR1 is SGDLS, CDR2 YYNGEE. The chain's CDR3 is CASSHPIGGPQYNEQFF. For the CDR3, the DNA is TGTGCCAGCAGCCACCCAATCGGGGGGCCACAGTACAATGAGCAGTTCTTC.

V and J are TRBV4-3 and TRBJ2-1; no firm D call. V was pared by 4 bases and J by 5 bases, with 12 bases between. This CDR3 comprises 14 residues. In germline, CDR1 is LGHNA, CDR2 YSLEER. Here the CDR3 reads CASSLLNANNEQFF. CDR3 DNA: TGCGCCAGCAGCCTCCTCAATGCCAACAATGAGCAGTTCTTC.

The chain carries TRBV5-4 and TRBJ1-2, with 8 bases fitting TRBD1. The CDR3 has 13 residues. Per germline, CDR1 SGHNT and CDR2 YYREEE (reference sequence). Trimming cost V 4 bases and J 10 bases; bases outside gene matches: 9. CDR3 sequence reads: CASSPSGTGIYTF. The DNA for the CDR3 is TGTGCCAGCAGCCCCTCGGGGACAGGCATCTACACCTTC.

The J gene is TRBJ2-1, the V gene TRBV4-1, with 7 bases aligning to TRBD1. The CDR3 totals 15 residues. Trimming took 5 bases from V and 5 from J; bases not matched to a gene: 9. From germline, CDR1 is MGHRA and CDR2 YSYEKL. Here the CDR3 DNA reads TGCGCCAGCAGCGAGACAGGGAATACCAACAATGAGCAGTTCTTC. Its protein product is CASSETGNTNNEQFF.

The chain is built from TRBV7-2 and TRBJ2-7; 7 nucleotides align to TRBD2. The CDR3 has 12 amino acids. Per germline, CDR1 SGHTA and CDR2 FQGNSA. Losses at the gene ends were 3 bases for V and 8 bases for J; bases not matched to a gene: 4. The CDR3 loop reads CASSFGREQQYF. The CDR3 DNA sequence: TGTGCCAGCAGCTTCGGGCGGGAGCAGCAGTACTTC.

The rearrangement links TRBV5-4 to TRBJ2-4; D may be TRBD2 (5 bases). Per germline, CDR1 SGHNT and CDR2 YYREEE (reference sequence). The CDR3 is 17 residues long. The V gene lost 3 bases and the J gene lost 7 bases, with 23 bases spanning the gap. The CDR3 DNA reads as TGTGCCAGCAGCTCGGATATTTTAGGTAGATCGGGGAACATTCAGTACTTC. Translation gives CASSSDILGRSGNIQYF.

This sequence joins TRBV11-3 and TRBJ2-1; D unresolved. Germline CDR1 is SGHNT and CDR2 is YENEEA. Trimming left V 4 bases short and J 0 bases short, with 10 bases between. The CDR3 is 15 amino acids. CDR3 residues: CASSSEASSYNEQFF. CDR3 nucleotides: TGTGCCAGCAGCTCTGAAGCAAGCTCCTACAATGAGCAGTTCTTC. Full variable domain (rest looked up from reference TRBV11-3 and TRBJ2-1): EAGVVQSPRYKIIEKKQPVAFWCNPISGHNTLYWYLQNLGQGPELLIRYENEEAVDDSQLPKDRFSAERLKGVDSTLKIQPAELGDSAVYLCASSSEASSYNEQFFGPGTRLTVL.

As to this clone: A junction boundary mismatches the germline segment, possibly from a read error. This chain joins TRBV6-5 and TRBJ2-2; tentative D call: TRBD2 (5 bases). Germline lookup yields CDR1 MNHEY and CDR2 SVGAGI. This CDR3 is 15 amino acids long. CDR3 in DNA: TGTGCCAGCAGACATGGACCAACCGAACACCGGGGAGCTGTTTTT. Translating gives CASRHGPTEHRGAVF.

V usage is TRBV11-2 and J usage is TRBJ2-1; D ambiguous. The CDR3 has 12 amino acids. V was shortened by 0 bases and J by 10 bases, with 7 bases between the two germline ends. CDR1 SGHAT and CDR2 FQNNGV come from the germline V gene. Here the CDR3 reads CASSLDVREQFF. CDR3 DNA sequence: TGTGCCAGCAGCTTAGATGTTCGAGAGCAGTTCTTC.

This clone was recorded once. The V call is TRBV6-5, the J call TRBJ2-2; D is possibly TRBD2 (6 bases). The CDR3 sequence is 13 residues long. V lost 6 bases to trimming and J lost 5 bases, with 10 bases between them. The germline gives CDR1 MNHEY, CDR2 SVGAGI. Written as DNA, the CDR3 is TGTGCCAGCAGCCTGGGGGGAACCGGGGAGCTGTTTTTT. Translation: CASSLGGTGELFF.

The chain carries TRBV18 and TRBJ2-1; perhaps TRBD1 as D (6 bases). Germline V CDR1 and CDR2: KGHSH, LQKENI. The CDR3 sequence is 18 residues long. Trimming stripped 2 bases from V and 1 base from J, with 18 bases between. CDR3 amino acids: CASSPFPMRQGSYNEQFF. Written as DNA, the CDR3 is TGTGCCAGCTCACCATTTCCGATGCGGCAGGGGTCCTACAATGAGCAGTTCTTC.

The chain has TRBV11-3 and TRBJ2-7, with a tentative D call TRBD1 (5 bases). The length of the CDR3 is 14 residues. V lost 3 bases and J 4 bases, leaving 13 bases between the germline ends. The germline V gene encodes CDR1 SGHNT and CDR2 YENEEA. The CDR3: CASSFQGEQYEQYF. CDR3 DNA sequence: TGTGCCAGCAGCTTTCAGGGTGAGCAATACGAGCAGTACTTC.

The rearrangement uses TRBV5-4 and TRBJ2-6; possibly TRBD2 for D (5 bases). The V and J ends lost 5 bases and 0 bases respectively, with 12 bases between them. Germline V gene sequence: CDR1 SGHNT, CDR2 YYREEE (reference sequence). The CDR3 has 16 amino acids. In DNA, the CDR3 is TGTGCCAGCAGGCAACCGGGAAACTCTGGGGCCAACGTCCTGACTTTC. Amino acids: CASRQPGNSGANVLTF.

The genes are TRBV18 and TRBJ2-7, with 8 positions matching TRBD1. Unmatched junction bases numbered 5, after V lost 4 bases and J lost 3 bases. Germline V gene lookup returns CDR1 KGHSH and CDR2 LQKENI. This CDR3 contains 14 residues. CDR3 protein: CASSRDRSNYEQYF. The CDR3 DNA reads as TGTGCCAGCTCACGGGACAGGTCTAACTACGAGCAGTACTTC.

The rearrangement uses TRBV12-5 and TRBJ2-1; D perhaps matches TRBD2 (6 bases). The CDR3 contains 17 residues. The germline V and J ends were trimmed by 0 bases and 2 bases, with 14 bases remaining between them. CDR1 LGHNT and CDR2 FRNRAP come from the germline V gene. CDR3 protein: CASGLVRGGAAYNEQFF. The CDR3, as DNA: TGTGCTAGTGGTTTGGTACGTGGAGGGGCAGCCTACAATGAGCAGTTCTTC.

This chain joins TRBV7-2 and TRBJ2-3; weak D call: TRBD2 (6 bases). Germline V CDR1 and CDR2: SGHTA, FQGNSA. There are 16 residues in the CDR3. Trimming took 1 base from V and 2 from J, leaving 13 bases between them. CDR3: CASSLEGTRPTDTQYF. The CDR3 bases are TGTGCCAGCAGCTTAGAAGGGACTCGGCCCACAGATACGCAGTATTTT.

V and J are TRBV18 and TRBJ2-3; D gene uncertain. CDR3 length: 14 amino acids. The germline gives CDR1 KGHSH, CDR2 LQKENI. The V end lost 3 bases, the J end lost 2 bases, and 9 bases lay between the germline ends. In DNA form, the CDR3 reads TGTGCCAGCTCACCCGCTATAACCACAGATACGCAGTATTTT. Translation gives CASSPAITTDTQYF.

J is TRBJ1-2 and V is TRBV29-1, with 7 bases matching TRBD1. V shed 1 base, J shed 13 bases, and the junction held 6 bases outside the gene matches. Germline CDR1 SQVTM, CDR2 ANQGSEA. CDR3 length: 11 residues. CDR3 residues: CSVEVRQGCTF. CDR3 bases: TGCAGCGTTGAAGTGAGACAGGGATGCACCTTC.

The V gene is TRBV6-6, the J gene TRBJ2-2; D gene unclear. From germline, CDR1 is MNHNY and CDR2 SVGAGI (reference sequence). This CDR3 region has 15 residues. Between the trimmed V and J ends, which lost 0 bases and 6 bases, there was a span of 11 bases. The CDR3 spells CASSYSLGTPGELFF. Written as DNA, the CDR3 is TGTGCCAGCAGTTACTCTTTAGGAACGCCCGGGGAGCTGTTTTTT.

The rearrangement joins TRBV7-9 to TRBJ2-1; 7 bases are shared with TRBD1. Germline V gene data show CDR1 as SEHNR and CDR2 as FQNEAQ (reference sequence). The CDR3 spans 13 residues. Germline trimming cut 7 bases from V and 5 bases from J; bases unmatched to any gene: 5. CDR3 region: CASTRDSNNEQFF. The CDR3 nucleotides read TGTGCCAGCACCCGGGACAGTAACAATGAGCAGTTCTTC.